Below are 18 T cell receptor beta chains sequenced from a single sample in a study of cytomegalovirus exposure and HLA in healthy donors. Amplification used 60 Vbeta primers and 13 Jbeta primers. Using immunoSEQ multiplex PCR, the repertoire was profiled, and TCRdb retains in-frame clones only, with some absent. The sample yields fewer than 250,000 clones, around 81% seen once. The sequencing input was PBMCs. The receptor source for this set is a man between 18 and 35 years old in good health and CMV-seronegative.

The rearrangement joins TRBV9 to TRBJ1-1, with D possibly being TRBD1 (6 bases). Germline assignment: CDR1 SGDLS and CDR2 YYNGEE. Trimming stripped 4 bases from V and 4 bases from J, with 14 bases between. This CDR3 region has 14 residues. CDR3 protein: CASSPRGGPTEAFF. CDR3 sequence (DNA): TGTGCCAGCAGCCCCCGGGGGGGCCCCACTGAAGCTTTCTTT.

V and J are TRBV7-9 and TRBJ2-5, with D perhaps matching TRBD2 (5 bases). The CDR3 has 15 residues. With 5 bases removed from V and 5 bases from J, the gap between germline ends came to 18 bases. Germline values: CDR1 SEHNR, CDR2 FQNEAQ (reference sequence). In DNA, the CDR3 is TGTGCCAGCAGCCTCCGAGCCGGGGTTGGGGAGACCCAGTACTTC. Translating it yields CASSLRAGVGETQYF.

This clone was counted once. The V gene is TRBV7-9, the J gene TRBJ1-2; 9 bases align to TRBD1. V lost 4 bases to trimming and J lost 2 bases; unmatched junction nucleotides: 5. The CDR3 covers 15 residues. Germline V gives CDR1 SEHNR, CDR2 FQNEAQ (reference sequence). The CDR3 DNA sequence: TGTGCCAGCAGCTCTCCCGGGACAGGGAACTATGGCTACACCTTC. Its translation: CASSSPGTGNYGYTF.

The V call is TRBV11-2, the J call TRBJ2-7; D unclear. Deletions cut 2 bases from V and 2 bases from J, with 13 bases between. This CDR3 spans 15 amino acids. Per germline, CDR1 SGHAT and CDR2 FQNNGV. This chain's CDR3 is CASSLQYSTPYEQYF. CDR3 coding DNA: TGTGCCAGCAGCTTACAGTATTCGACACCCTACGAGCAGTACTTC.

This sequence joins TRBV5-4 and TRBJ1-3; 11 bases align to TRBD1. Unmatched junction bases numbered 8, after V lost 3 bases and J lost 9 bases. CDR1 SGHNT and CDR2 YYREEE come from the germline V gene (reference sequence). The CDR3 is made up of 15 amino acids. Written as DNA, the CDR3 is TGTGCCAGCAGCTCTAGGGACAGGGGGACCGTCACCATATATTTT. Translating gives CASSSRDRGTVTIYF. The full variable domain, with the rest looked up from reference TRBV5-4 and TRBJ1-3, is ETGVTQSPTHLIKTRGQQVTLRCSSQSGHNTVSWYQQALGQGPQFIFQYYREEENGRGNFPPRFSGLQFPNYSSELNVNALELDDSALYLCASSSRDRGTVTIYFGEGSWLTVV.

This chain uses TRBV15 with TRBJ2-5; D is perhaps TRBD2 (6 bases). The CDR3 has 15 amino acids. The V end lost 3 bases, the J end lost 5 bases, and 16 bases lay between the germline ends. Per the germline V gene, CDR1 is LNHNV and CDR2 is YYDKDF (reference sequence). The CDR3 reads CATSSSPTSSETQYF. The CDR3 region has the DNA TGTGCCACCAGCAGTAGCCCGACTAGTAGTGAGACCCAGTACTTC.

V and J are TRBV6-5 and TRBJ2-7, with a weak D call TRBD1 (6 bases). CDR3 length: 15 residues. The ends were cut back, 7 bases at V and 5 bases at J, with 21 bases in the middle. Germline loops: CDR1 MNHEY, CDR2 SVGAGI. DNA of the CDR3: TGTGCCAGCACAATTCGGTTAGGGGGTAAGAACGAGCAGTACTTC. This encodes CASTIRLGGKNEQYF.

The chain combines TRBV4-2 with TRBJ1-4; D gene unclear. Germline CDR1 and CDR2: LGHNA and YNFKEQ. The CDR3 spans 12 residues. V was trimmed by 2 bases and J by 8 bases, leaving 6 bases between them. The chain's CDR3 is CASSQLSEKLFF. The CDR3 DNA follows: TGTGCCAGCAGCCAACTAAGCGAAAAACTGTTTTTT.

The V gene is TRBV4-2, the J gene TRBJ2-1; 7 bases fit TRBD2. V dropped 0 bases and J dropped 5; count of bases not matched to a gene: 4. The CDR3 consists of 15 residues. Germline loops: CDR1 LGHNA, CDR2 YNFKEQ. CDR3 region: CASSQEPSGHNEQFF. DNA of the CDR3: TGTGCCAGCAGCCAAGAGCCTAGCGGCCACAATGAGCAGTTCTTC.

The V call is TRBV6-1, the J call TRBJ2-5, with 8 bases fitting TRBD2. The J call is in doubt because the DNA end fits TRBJ2-7 better. CDR3 size: 13 residues. Germline CDR1 MNHNS, CDR2 SASEGT. CDR3 coding DNA: TGTGCCAGCACGGAGCGGGAGTACTACGAGCAGTACTTC. Translation gives CASTEREYYEQYF.

The chain carries TRBV4-3 and TRBJ1-5; TRBD1 is a possible D gene (5 bases). The CDR3 runs 17 residues. V was cut by 0 bases and J by 5 bases, with 17 bases left in between. The germline V gene encodes CDR1 LGHNA and CDR2 YSLEER. The CDR3 spells CASSQDWSGGTYQPQHF. The CDR3 DNA sequence: TGCGCCAGCAGCCAAGATTGGTCAGGAGGGACGTATCAGCCCCAGCATTTT.

This sequence joins TRBV6-5 and TRBJ2-2, with 11 bases identical to TRBD2. CDR3 size: 16 residues. Germline assignment: CDR1 MNHEY and CDR2 SVGAGI. Unmatched junction bases numbered 3, after V lost 4 bases and J lost 2 bases. The CDR3 loop is CASSLAGGVNTGELFF. DNA of the CDR3: TGTGCCAGCAGTTTAGCGGGAGGGGTAAACACCGGGGAGCTGTTTTTT.

Here the CDR3 DNA reads TGTGCCAGCAGCCAAGGGCCCGAGCAGTACTTC. This encodes CASSQGPEQYF. The rearrangement links TRBV14 to TRBJ2-7, with D hard to call. Germline V CDR1 and CDR2: SGHDN, FVKESK. CDR3 size: 11 residues. The V gene lost 1 base and the J gene lost 6 bases, with 4 bases spanning the gap.

This rearrangement joins TRBV27 to TRBJ2-3; TRBD2 agrees at 11 bases. CDR1 MNHEY and CDR2 SMNVEV come from the germline V gene (reference sequence). V shed 7 bases, J shed 1 base, and the junction held 4 bases outside the gene matches. CDR3 length: 15 residues. CDR3 residues: CASNSGGAGTDTQYF. CDR3 DNA sequence: TGTGCCAGCAATAGCGGGGGGGCCGGCACAGATACGCAGTATTTT.

This chain joins TRBV9 and TRBJ1-4; 7 bases line up with TRBD1. The length of the CDR3 is 15 residues. Germline V gives CDR1 SGDLS, CDR2 YYNGEE. The junction had 8 bases not matched to a gene; V was cut back by 6 bases and J by 3 bases. The DNA for the CDR3 is TGTGCCAGCAATCAGGGGGGAACAGCTAATGAAAAACTGTTTTTT. Protein: CASNQGGTANEKLFF.

The rearrangement joins TRBV5-4 to TRBJ2-1; 7 bases agree with TRBD1. There are 14 residues in the CDR3. J was trimmed by 15 bases and V by 4 bases; bases with no gene match: 16. From germline, CDR1 is SGHNT and CDR2 YYREEE (reference sequence). The CDR3 DNA sequence: TGTGCCAGCAGCCCGCGACAGGGCCGGACGGGGTGGTTCTTC. Translation gives CASSPRQGRTGWFF.

Turning to this clone: A read error may produce the germline difference seen at one junction end. V and J are TRBV5-4 and TRBJ1-4; D possibly corresponds to TRBD1 (6 bases). This CDR3 has 17 residues. The germline V gene has CDR1 SGHNT and CDR2 YYREEE (reference sequence). The CDR3 reads CASSQAAPDSQNEKLFF. Here the CDR3 DNA reads TGCGCCAGCAGCCAAGCGGCACCGGACAGCCAGAATGAAAAACTGTTTTTT.

This chain links TRBV5-4 with TRBJ1-6; weak D call: TRBD1 (5 bases). CDR1 and CDR2 (germline): SGHNT, YYREEE (reference sequence). This CDR3 has 13 amino acids. V lost 1 base, J lost 10 bases, and 9 bases lay in between. The CDR3 region is CASSLRGESPLHF. The CDR3 coding sequence is TGTGCCAGCAGCTTGAGGGGCGAATCACCCCTCCACTTT.